This T cell receptor (beta chain) is from a study of human T cells and chemical hapten exposure. Study background: Patients, predominantly female, presented with alopecia areata, totalis or universalis.

Trimming pared 1 base from V and 2 bases from J, leaving 11 bases between. The CDR3 has 15 residues. Time point noted: pre-sensitization, week 0. Described treatment: therapeutic diphenylcyclopropenone sensitization with weekly scalp DPC. Sequencing started from total RNA isolated from unfractionated whole blood. In every case, blood was obtained before the patch test was applied. General observations from the study: Expanded TCRs clustered into significantly more large CDR3 similarity groups than controls, the analysis revealed.

The study's library attached unique molecular identifiers to single cDNA molecules. TCRdb called the RACE reads again in MiXCR, with one record for every CDR3 protein. The sample records tens of thousands of distinct CDR3 sequences, 10% being singletons. This clonotype was found many times. Its specificity is not known. This sequence was found in a man over 45 with alopecia areata. Some clones in this sample may be carry-over from other donors' samples. This chain joins TRBV12-3 or TRBV12-4 and TRBJ2-5; weak D call: TRBD2 (6 bases). The specimen was whole blood, collected in connection with sensitization to the hapten diphenylcyclopropenone (DPC). CDR3 nucleotide sequence: TGTGCCAGCAGTTTAGGGACCGGGAGTCAAGAGACCCAGTACTTC. Amino acids: CASSLGTGSQETQYF.